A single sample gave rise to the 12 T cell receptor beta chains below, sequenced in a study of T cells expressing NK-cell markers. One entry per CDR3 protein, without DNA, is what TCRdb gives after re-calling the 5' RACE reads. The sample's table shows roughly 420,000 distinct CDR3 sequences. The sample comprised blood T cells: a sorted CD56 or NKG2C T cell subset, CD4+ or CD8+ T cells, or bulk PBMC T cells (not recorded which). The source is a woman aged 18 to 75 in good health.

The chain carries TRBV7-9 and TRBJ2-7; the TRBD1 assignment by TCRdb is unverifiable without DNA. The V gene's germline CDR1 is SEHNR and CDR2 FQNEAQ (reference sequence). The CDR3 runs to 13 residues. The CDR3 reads CASSPGQGTEQYF.

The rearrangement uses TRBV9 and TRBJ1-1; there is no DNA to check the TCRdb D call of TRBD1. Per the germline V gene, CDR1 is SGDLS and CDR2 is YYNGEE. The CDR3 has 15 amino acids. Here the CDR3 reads CASSVGGPMNTEAFF.

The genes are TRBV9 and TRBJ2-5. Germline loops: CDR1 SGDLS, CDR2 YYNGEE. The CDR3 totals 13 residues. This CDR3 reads CASNKDHQETQYF. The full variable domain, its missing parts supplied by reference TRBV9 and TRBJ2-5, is DSGVTQTPKHLITATGQRVTLRCSPRSGDLSVYWYQQSLDQGLQFLIQYYNGEERAKGNILERFSAQQFPDLHSELNLSSLELGDSALYFCASNKDHQETQYFGPGTRLLVL.

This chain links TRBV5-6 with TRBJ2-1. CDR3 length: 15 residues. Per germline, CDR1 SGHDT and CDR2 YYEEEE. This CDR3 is CASSFRWLSYNEQFF.

The CDR3: CASSPRGLAVTGELFF. This chain connects TRBV7-9 to TRBJ2-2; checking the TCRdb D call of TRBD2 is not possible without DNA. CDR1 and CDR2 (germline): SEHNR, FQNEAQ (reference sequence). The CDR3 consists of 16 residues.

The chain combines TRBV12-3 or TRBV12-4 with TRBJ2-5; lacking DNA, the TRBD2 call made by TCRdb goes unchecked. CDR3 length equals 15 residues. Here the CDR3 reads CASSFQRGLQETQYF.

The chain's CDR3 is CASSYWTNTDTQYF. The chain joins TRBV6-2 or TRBV6-3 to TRBJ2-3. This CDR3 spans 14 amino acids. Germline V gene sequence: CDR1 MNHEY, CDR2 SVGEGT.

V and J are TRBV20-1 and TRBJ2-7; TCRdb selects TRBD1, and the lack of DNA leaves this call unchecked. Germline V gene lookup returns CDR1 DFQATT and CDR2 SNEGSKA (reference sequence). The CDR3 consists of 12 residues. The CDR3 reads CSATVQGYEQYF.

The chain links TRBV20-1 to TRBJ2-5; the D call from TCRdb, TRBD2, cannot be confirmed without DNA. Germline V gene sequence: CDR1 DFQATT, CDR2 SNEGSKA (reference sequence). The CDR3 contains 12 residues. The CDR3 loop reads CSASRGGETQYF.

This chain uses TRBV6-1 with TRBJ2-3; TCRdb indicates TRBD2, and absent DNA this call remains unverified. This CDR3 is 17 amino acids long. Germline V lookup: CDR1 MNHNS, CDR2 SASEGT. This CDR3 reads CASSQTTSDSSTDTQYF.

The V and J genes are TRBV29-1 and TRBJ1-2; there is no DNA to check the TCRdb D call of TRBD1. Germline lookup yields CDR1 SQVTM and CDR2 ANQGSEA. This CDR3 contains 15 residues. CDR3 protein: CSVGGGGYPGYGYTF. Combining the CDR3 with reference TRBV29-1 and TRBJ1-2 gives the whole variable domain SAVISQKPSRDICQRGTSLTIQCQVDSQVTMMFWYRQQPGQSLTLIATANQGSEATYESGFVIDKFPISRPNLTFSTLTVSNMSPEDSSIYLCSVGGGGYPGYGYTFGSGTRLTVV.

CDR3 region: CASSPISGAKNIQYF. V and J are TRBV6-2 or TRBV6-3 and TRBJ2-4; TCRdb reports TRBD2, a call that lacks DNA to check it against. CDR3 length: 15 amino acids. From germline, CDR1 is MNHEY and CDR2 SVGEGT.